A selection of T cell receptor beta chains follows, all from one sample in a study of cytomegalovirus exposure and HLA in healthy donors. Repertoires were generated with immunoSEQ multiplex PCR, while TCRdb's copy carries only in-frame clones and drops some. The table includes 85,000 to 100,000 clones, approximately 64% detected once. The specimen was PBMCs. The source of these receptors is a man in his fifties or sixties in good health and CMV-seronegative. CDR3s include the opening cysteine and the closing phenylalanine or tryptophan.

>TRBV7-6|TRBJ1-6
CASSATSVYNSPLHF
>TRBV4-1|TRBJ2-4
CASSQGPAGGGENIQYF
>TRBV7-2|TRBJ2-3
CASSLVVGRASDTQYF
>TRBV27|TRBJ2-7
CASSRQGSYEQYF
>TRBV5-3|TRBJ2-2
CARTSPREGRTGELFF
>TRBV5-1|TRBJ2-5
CASSLTETQYF
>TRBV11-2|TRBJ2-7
CASSPTGQGNYEQYF
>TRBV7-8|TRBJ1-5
CASSLDPQNRQPQHF
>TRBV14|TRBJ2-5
CASSQDTGRVTQYF
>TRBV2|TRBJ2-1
CASRKGQNNEQFF
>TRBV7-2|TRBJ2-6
CASSPPGANVLTF
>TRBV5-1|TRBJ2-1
CASSLSRGLYNEQFF
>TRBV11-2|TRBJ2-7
CASSALPGGAGEQYF
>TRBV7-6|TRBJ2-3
CASSLAMSSAGAYTDTQYF
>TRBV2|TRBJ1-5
CASRWTGSNQPQHF
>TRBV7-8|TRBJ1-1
CASSPRTEGNTEAFF
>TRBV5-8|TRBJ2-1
CASSPRGQGIYFEQFF
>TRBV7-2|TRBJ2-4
CASSSGLAGGKNIQYF
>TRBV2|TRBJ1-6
CASSGVNGPYNSPLHF
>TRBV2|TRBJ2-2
CASSRARSNTGELFF
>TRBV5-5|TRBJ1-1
CASSLRFGQGNTEAFF
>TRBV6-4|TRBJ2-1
CASSAFSGDPNEQFF
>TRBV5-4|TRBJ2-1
CASSRGIRTSGSKGNNEQFF
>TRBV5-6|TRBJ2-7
CASSLVGGAVSYEQYF
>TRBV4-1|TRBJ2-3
CASSQPGLAGGRSSTDTQYF
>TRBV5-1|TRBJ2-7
CASSSGSSYEQYF
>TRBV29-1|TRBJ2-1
CSVQRHSRIYNEQFF
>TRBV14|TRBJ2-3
CASSQRTGGRDTQYF
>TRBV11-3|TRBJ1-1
CASSSVGAENTEAFF
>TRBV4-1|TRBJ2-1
CASSQEGTGGNYNEQFF
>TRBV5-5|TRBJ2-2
CASSVDRVDGELFF
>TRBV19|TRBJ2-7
CASSTQRTGEQYF
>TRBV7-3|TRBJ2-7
CASSLEAGVGNEQYF
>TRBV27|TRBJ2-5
CASRSGDQETQYF
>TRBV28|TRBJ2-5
CASSLSGQRWETQYF
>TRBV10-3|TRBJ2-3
CAISEGAGTDTQYF
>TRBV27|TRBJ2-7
CASSFLAGYYEQYF
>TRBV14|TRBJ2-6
CASSKYRDSGANVLTF
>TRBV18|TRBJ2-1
CASSSSGTYNEQFF
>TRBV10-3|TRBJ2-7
CAIISGGGRPIYEQYF
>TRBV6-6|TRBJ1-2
CASRETNYGYTF
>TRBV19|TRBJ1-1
CASSITPNTEAFF
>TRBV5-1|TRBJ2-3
CASSLFRAEDTQYF
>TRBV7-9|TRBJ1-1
CASSLDRGGTEAFF
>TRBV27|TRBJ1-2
CASSLKRQGTNYGYTF
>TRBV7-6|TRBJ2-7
CASSLQVGLAGGSSYEQYF
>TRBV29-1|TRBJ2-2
CSGVAGRRTTGELFF